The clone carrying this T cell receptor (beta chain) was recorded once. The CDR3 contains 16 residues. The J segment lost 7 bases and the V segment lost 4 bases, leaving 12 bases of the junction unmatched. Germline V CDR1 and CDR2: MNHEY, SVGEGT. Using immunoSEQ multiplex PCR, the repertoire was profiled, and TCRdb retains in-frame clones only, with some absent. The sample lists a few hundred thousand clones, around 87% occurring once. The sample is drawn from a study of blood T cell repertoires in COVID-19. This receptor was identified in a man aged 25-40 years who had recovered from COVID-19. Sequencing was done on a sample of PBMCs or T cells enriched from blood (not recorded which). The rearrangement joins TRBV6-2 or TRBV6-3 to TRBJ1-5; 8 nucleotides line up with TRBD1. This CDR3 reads CASSFQGQGRTQPQHF. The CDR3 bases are TGTGCCAGCAGTTTCCAAGGACAGGGAAGGACACAGCCCCAGCATTTT.